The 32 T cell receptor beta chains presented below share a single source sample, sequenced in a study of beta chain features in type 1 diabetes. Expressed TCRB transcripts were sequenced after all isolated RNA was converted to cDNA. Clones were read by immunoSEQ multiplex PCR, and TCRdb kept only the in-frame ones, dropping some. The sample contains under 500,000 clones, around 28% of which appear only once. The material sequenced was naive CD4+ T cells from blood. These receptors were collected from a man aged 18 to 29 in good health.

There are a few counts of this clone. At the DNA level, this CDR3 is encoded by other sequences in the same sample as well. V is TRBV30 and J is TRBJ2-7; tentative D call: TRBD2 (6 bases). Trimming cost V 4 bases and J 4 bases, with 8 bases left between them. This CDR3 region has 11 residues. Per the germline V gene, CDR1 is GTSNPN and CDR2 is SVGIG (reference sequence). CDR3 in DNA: TGTGCCTGGACCGGAGGGTACGAGCAGTACTTC. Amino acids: CAWTGGYEQYF.

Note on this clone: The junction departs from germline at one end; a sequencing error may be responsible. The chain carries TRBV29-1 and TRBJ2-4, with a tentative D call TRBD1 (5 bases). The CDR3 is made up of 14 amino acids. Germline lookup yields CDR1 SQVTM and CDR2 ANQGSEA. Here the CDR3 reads CSGEDRGRYRIQYF. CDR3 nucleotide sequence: TGCAGCGGTGAAGATCGAGGCAGATACAGGATTCAGTACTTC.

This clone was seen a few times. The CDR3 sequence: CASSLRTDTQYF. CDR3 coding DNA: TGTGCCAGCAGTTTGCGGACAGATACGCAGTATTTT. V and J are TRBV6-9 and TRBJ2-3, with D unclear. Trimming removed 4 bases at V and 3 bases at J, with 5 bases between. Germline-derived CDR1 and CDR2 are MNHGY and SVAAGI. This CDR3 contains 12 residues.

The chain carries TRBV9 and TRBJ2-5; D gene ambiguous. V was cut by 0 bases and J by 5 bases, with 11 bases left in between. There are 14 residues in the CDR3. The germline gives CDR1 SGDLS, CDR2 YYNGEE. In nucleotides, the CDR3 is TGTGCCAGCAGCGTAGGCACGAAAGGGGAGACCCAGTACTTC. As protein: CASSVGTKGETQYF.

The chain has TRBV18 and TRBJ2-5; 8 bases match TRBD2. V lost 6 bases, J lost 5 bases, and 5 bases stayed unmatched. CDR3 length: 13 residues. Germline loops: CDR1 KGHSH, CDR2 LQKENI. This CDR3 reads CASSAGGPETQYF. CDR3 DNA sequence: TGTGCCAGCTCCGCGGGGGGCCCCGAGACCCAGTACTTC.

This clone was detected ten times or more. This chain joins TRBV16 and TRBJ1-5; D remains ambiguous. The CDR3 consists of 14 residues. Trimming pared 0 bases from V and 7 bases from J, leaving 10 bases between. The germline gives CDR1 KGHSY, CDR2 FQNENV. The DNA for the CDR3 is TGTGCCAGCAGCCAATCTGTGGGCGGGCAGCCCCAGCATTTT. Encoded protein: CASSQSVGGQPQHF.

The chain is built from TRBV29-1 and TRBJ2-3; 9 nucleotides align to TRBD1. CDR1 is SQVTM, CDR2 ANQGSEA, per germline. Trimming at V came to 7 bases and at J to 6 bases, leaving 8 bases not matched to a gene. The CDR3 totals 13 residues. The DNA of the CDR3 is TGCAGCGCAGCCGGGACAGGGCTGGATACGCAGTATTTT. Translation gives CSAAGTGLDTQYF.

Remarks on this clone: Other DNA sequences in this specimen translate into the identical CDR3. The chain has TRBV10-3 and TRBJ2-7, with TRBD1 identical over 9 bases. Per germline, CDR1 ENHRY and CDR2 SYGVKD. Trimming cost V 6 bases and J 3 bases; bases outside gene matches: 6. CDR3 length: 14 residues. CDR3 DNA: TGTGCCATCAGACCGGGACAGGGACTCTACGAGCAGTACTTC. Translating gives CAIRPGQGLYEQYF.

Here the CDR3 DNA reads TGTGCCAGCAGTCTAGACAGGGGGGCTCAGCCCCAGCATTTT. This codes for CASSLDRGAQPQHF. The chain employs TRBV7-8 and TRBJ1-5; 9 positions agree with TRBD1. This CDR3 region has 14 residues. Germline V gene sequence: CDR1 SGHVS, CDR2 FQNEAQ. The trim removed 6 bases at V and 6 bases at J, leaving 6 bases unmatched.

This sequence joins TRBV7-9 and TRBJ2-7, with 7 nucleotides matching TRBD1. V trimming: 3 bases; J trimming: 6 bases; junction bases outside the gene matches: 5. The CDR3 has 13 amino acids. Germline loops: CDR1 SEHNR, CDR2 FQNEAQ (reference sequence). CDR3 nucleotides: TGTGCCAGCAGCTTGGAACAGGGGTCCGAGCAGTACTTC. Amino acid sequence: CASSLEQGSEQYF.

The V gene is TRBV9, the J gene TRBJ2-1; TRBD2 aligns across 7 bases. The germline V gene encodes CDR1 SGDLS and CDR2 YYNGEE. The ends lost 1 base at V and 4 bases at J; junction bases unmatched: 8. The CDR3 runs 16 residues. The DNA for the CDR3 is TGTGCCAGCAGCGTAACGAGCGGGACCGCTTACAATGAGCAGTTCTTC. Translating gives CASSVTSGTAYNEQFF.

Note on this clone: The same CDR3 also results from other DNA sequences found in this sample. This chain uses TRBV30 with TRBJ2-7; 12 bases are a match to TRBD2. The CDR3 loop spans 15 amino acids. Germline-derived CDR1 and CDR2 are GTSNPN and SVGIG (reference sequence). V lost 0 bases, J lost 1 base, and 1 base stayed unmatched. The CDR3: CAWSVGLAGSYEQYF. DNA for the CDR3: TGTGCCTGGAGTGTAGGACTAGCGGGGTCCTACGAGCAGTACTTC.

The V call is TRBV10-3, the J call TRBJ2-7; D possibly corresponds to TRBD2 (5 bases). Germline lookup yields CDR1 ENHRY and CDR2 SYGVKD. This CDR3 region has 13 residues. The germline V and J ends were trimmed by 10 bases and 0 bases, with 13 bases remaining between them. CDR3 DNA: TGTGCCACGCACCGGGATCACTCCTACGAGCAGTACTTC. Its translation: CATHRDHSYEQYF.

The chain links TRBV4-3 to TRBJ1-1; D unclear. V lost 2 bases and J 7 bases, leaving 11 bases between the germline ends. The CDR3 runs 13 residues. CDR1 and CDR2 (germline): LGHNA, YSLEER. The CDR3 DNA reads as TGCGCCAGCAGCCAATTCAGTGGGAGTGAAGCTTTCTTT. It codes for CASSQFSGSEAFF.

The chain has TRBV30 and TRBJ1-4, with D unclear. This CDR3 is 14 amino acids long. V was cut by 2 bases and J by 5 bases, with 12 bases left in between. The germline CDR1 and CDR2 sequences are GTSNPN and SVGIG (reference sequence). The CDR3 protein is CAWSQKSRNEKLFF. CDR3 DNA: TGTGCCTGGAGTCAAAAGTCTCGGAATGAAAAACTGTTTTTT.

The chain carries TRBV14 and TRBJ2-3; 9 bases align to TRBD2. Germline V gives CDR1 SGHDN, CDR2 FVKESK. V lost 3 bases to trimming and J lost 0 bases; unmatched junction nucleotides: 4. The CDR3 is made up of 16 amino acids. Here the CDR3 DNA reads TGTGCCAGCAGCCAGGGTAGCGGGAGCAGCACAGATACGCAGTATTTT. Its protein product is CASSQGSGSSTDTQYF. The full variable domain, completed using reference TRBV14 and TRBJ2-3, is EAGVTQFPSHSVIEKGQTVTLRCDPISGHDNLYWYRRVMGKEIKFLLHFVKESKQDESGMPNNRFLAERTGGTYSTLKVQPAELEDSGVYFCASSQGSGSSTDTQYFGPGTRLTVL.

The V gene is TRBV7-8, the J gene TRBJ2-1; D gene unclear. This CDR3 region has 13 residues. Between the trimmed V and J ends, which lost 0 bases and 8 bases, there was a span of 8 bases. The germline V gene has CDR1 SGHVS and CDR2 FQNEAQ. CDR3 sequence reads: CASSLARAYEQFF. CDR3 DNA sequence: TGTGCCAGCAGCTTAGCAAGAGCCTATGAGCAGTTCTTC.

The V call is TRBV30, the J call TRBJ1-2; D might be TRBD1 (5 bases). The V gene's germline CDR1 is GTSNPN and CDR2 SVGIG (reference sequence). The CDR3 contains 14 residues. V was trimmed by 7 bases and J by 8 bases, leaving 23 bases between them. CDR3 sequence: CASTGGPLGGGYTF. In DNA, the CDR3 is TGTGCCTCAACAGGCGGGCCACTCGGAGGAGGCTACACCTTC. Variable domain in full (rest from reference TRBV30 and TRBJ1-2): SQTIHQWPATLVQPVGSPLSLECTVEGTSNPNLYWYRQAAGRGLQLLFYSVGIGQISSEVPQNLSASRPQDRQFILSSKKLLLSDSGFYLCASTGGPLGGGYTFGSGTRLTVV.

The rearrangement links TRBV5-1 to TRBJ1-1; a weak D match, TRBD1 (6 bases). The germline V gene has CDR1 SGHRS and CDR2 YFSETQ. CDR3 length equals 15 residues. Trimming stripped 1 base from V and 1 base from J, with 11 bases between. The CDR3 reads CASSLFPRGNTEAFF. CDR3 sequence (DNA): TGCGCCAGCAGCTTGTTTCCCAGGGGGAACACTGAAGCTTTCTTT.

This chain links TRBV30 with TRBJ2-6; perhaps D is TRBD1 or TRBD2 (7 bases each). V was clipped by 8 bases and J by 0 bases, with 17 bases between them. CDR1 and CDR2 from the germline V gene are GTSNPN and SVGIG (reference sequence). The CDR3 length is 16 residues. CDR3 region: CARQRDRVSGANVLTF. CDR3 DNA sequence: TGTGCCCGTCAGCGGGACAGAGTCTCTGGGGCCAACGTCCTGACTTTC.

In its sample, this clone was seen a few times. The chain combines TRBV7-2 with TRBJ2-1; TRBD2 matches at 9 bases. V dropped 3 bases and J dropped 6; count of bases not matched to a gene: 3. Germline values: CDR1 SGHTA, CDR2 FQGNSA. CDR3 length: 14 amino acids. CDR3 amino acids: CASSFRTSVNEQFF. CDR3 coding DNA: TGTGCCAGCAGCTTCCGGACTAGCGTCAATGAGCAGTTCTTC.

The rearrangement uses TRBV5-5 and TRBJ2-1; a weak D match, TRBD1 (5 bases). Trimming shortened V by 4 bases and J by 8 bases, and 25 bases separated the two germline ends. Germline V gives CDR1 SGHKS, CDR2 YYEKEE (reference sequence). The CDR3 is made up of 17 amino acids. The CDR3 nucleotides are TGTGCCAGCAGCGTAAATCAACCCGGACATCGCGTCCATGAGCAGTTCTTC. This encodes CASSVNQPGHRVHEQFF.

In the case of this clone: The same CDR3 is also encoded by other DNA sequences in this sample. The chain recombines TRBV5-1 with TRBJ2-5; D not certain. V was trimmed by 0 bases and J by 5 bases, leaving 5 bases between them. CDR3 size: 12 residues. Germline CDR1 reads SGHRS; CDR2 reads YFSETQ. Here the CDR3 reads CASSLEGETQYF. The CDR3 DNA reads TGCGCCAGCAGCTTGGAAGGGGAGACCCAGTACTTC.

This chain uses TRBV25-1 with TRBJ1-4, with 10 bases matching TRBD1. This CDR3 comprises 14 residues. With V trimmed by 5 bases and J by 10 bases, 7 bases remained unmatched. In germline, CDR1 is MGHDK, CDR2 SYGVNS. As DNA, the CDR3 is TGTGCCAGCAGTAACCGGGACAGGGGAGGAAAACTGTTTTTT. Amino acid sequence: CASSNRDRGGKLFF.

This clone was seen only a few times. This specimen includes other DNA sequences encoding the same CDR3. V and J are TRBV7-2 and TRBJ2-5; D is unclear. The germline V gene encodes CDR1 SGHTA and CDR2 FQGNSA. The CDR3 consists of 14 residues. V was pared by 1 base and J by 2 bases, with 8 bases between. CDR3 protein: CASSLVWGQETQYF. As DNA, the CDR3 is TGTGCCAGCAGCTTAGTGTGGGGTCAAGAGACCCAGTACTTC.

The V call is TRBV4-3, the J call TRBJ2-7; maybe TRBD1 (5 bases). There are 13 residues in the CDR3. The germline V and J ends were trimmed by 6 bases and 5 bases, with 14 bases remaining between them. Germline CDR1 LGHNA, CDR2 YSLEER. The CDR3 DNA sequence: TGCGCCAGCAGTCAACAGGCAGCCGACGAGCAGTACTTC. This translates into CASSQQAADEQYF.

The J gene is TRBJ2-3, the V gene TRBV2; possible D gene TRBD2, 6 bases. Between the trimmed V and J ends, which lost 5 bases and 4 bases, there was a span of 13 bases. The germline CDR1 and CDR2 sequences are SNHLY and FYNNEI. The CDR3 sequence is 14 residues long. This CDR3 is CASSPGGRADTQYF. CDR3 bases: TGTGCCAGCAGTCCCGGGGGAAGAGCAGATACGCAGTATTTT.

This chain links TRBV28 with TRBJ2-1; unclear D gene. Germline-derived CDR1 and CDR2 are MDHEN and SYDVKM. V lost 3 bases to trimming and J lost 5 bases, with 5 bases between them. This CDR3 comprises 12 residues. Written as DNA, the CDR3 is TGTGCCAGCAGTTTTCCCAACAATGAGCAGTTCTTC. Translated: CASSFPNNEQFF. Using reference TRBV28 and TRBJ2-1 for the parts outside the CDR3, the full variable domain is DVKVTQSSRYLVKRTGEKVFLECVQDMDHENMFWYRQDPGLGLRLIYFSYDVKMKEKGDIPEGYSVSREKKERFSLILESASTNQTSMYLCASSFPNNEQFFGPGTRLTVL.

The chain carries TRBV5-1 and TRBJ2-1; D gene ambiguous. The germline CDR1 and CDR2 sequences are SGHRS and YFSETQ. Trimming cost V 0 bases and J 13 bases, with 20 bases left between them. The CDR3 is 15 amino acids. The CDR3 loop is CASSLVAGFLFEQFF. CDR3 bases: TGCGCCAGCAGCTTGGTGGCAGGCTTTTTGTTTGAACAGTTCTTC.

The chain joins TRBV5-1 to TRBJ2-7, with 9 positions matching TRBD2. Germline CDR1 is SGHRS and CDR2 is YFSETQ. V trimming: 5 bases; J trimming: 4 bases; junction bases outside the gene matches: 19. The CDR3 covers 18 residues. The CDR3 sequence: CASSLRWLAGNSRYEQYF. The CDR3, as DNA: TGCGCCAGCAGTCTGAGGTGGCTAGCGGGGAACTCCCGGTACGAGCAGTACTTC.

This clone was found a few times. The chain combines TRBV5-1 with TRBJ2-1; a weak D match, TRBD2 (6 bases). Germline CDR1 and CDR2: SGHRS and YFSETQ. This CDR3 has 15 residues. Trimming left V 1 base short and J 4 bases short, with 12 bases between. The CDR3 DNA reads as TGCGCCAGCAGCTTGTTAGCGGACGAATACAATGAGCAGTTCTTC. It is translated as CASSLLADEYNEQFF.

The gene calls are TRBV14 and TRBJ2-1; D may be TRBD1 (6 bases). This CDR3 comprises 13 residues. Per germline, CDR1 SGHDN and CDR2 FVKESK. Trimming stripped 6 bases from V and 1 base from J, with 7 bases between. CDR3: CASSRGSYNEQFF. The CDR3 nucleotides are TGTGCCAGCAGTAGGGGGTCCTACAATGAGCAGTTCTTC.